Below are 24 T cell receptor beta chains sequenced from a single sample in a study of naive and memory T cell subsets. Ligated cDNA underwent four rounds of PCR with nested alpha and beta constant region primers and SP2. TCRdb re-derived calls from the 5' RACE reads in MiXCR, one entry per CDR3 protein. The sample consists of roughly 48,000 distinct CDR3 sequences, about 4.5% of them appearing once. TCR cDNA received a 3' ligated oligonucleotide that carried a UMI. These receptors were obtained from a female donor in good health.

Ten or more counts support this clonotype. The chain uses TRBV9 and TRBJ2-3, with 13 bases aligning to TRBD2. Germline V gene sequence: CDR1 SGDLS, CDR2 YYNGEE. Unmatched junction bases numbered 3, after V lost 3 bases and J lost 2 bases. The CDR3 is 16 amino acids. The CDR3, as DNA: TGTGCCAGCAGCGGTACTAGCGGGGGGGCCACAGATACGCAGTATTTT. Translation gives CASSGTSGGATDTQYF.

This clonotype was counted ten times or more. The J gene is TRBJ2-1, the V gene TRBV29-1, with 9 bases aligning to TRBD2. From germline, CDR1 is SQVTM and CDR2 ANQGSEA. The CDR3 is made up of 13 amino acids. CDR3 nucleotide sequence: TGCACCTTCCTAGCGGGAAACTACAATGAGCAGTTCTTC. Translated, it gives CTFLAGNYNEQFF.

This clonotype showed up many times. This sequence joins TRBV7-9 and TRBJ2-3; TRBD1 agrees at 9 bases. The V gene end was trimmed by 3 bases and the J gene end by 2 bases; junction bases not matched to a gene: 3. This CDR3 is built from 15 residues. Germline V gene data show CDR1 as SEHNR and CDR2 as FQNEAQ (reference sequence). CDR3 sequence: CASSLDRGFTDTQYF. CDR3 bases: TGTGCCAGCAGCTTGGACAGGGGTTTCACAGATACGCAGTATTTT.

This clonotype came up many times. The V gene is TRBV6-6, the J gene TRBJ2-2, with 14 bases matching TRBD2. Per germline, CDR1 MNHNY and CDR2 SVGAGI (reference sequence). CDR3 size: 22 residues. V lost 5 bases, J lost 5 bases, and 22 bases stayed unmatched. The CDR3 reads CASSPLNSPGLAGVSWTGELFF. The CDR3 DNA follows: TGTGCCAGCAGTCCGCTGAACAGCCCGGGACTAGCGGGAGTCAGTTGGACCGGGGAGCTGTTTTTT.

This clonotype was counted many times. This chain joins TRBV20-1 and TRBJ1-6, with D unclear. The CDR3 loop spans 15 amino acids. Germline V lookup: CDR1 DFQATT, CDR2 SNEGSKA (reference sequence). Trimming stripped 0 bases from V and 0 bases from J, with 6 bases between. In nucleotides, the CDR3 is TGCAGTGCTAGAGATGCCAGCTCCTATAATTCACCCCTCCACTTT. Protein product: CSARDASSYNSPLHF.

The rearrangement links TRBV30 to TRBJ2-7, with TRBD2 identical over 12 bases. The germline gives CDR1 GTSNPN, CDR2 SVGIG (reference sequence). The CDR3 totals 17 residues. Germline trimming cut 0 bases from V and 0 bases from J; bases unmatched to any gene: 6. The CDR3 coding sequence is TGTGCCTGGAGTGTAATTCCGGGACTAGCGGGCTCCTACGAGCAGTACTTC. It codes for CAWSVIPGLAGSYEQYF.

This clonotype was counted ten times or more. This chain joins TRBV5-1 and TRBJ2-1; D is ambiguous. Germline values: CDR1 SGHRS, CDR2 YFSETQ. This CDR3 spans 12 amino acids. Trimming removed 2 bases at V and 7 bases at J, with 7 bases between. The CDR3 nucleotides are TGCGCCAGCAGCTTTGGCGTAAATGAGCAGTTCTTC. Translation: CASSFGVNEQFF.

This clonotype was seen ten or more times. V usage is TRBV6-6 and J usage is TRBJ2-1; D is undetermined. Germline CDR1 and CDR2: MNHNY and SVGAGI (reference sequence). There are 14 residues in the CDR3. Trimming cost V 0 bases and J 1 base, with 4 bases left between them. CDR3 residues: CASSYSRSYNEQFF. The CDR3, as DNA: TGTGCCAGCAGTTACTCCAGGTCCTACAATGAGCAGTTCTTC.

This clonotype has at least ten counts. This chain uses TRBV2 with TRBJ2-3; 7 bases map to TRBD2. Germline CDR1 is SNHLY and CDR2 is FYNNEI. The junction had 1 base not matched to a gene; V was cut back by 1 base and J by 0 bases. There are 15 residues in the CDR3. DNA for the CDR3: TGTGCCAGCAGTGAAGGTAGCGGGAGCACAGATACGCAGTATTTT. It codes for CASSEGSGSTDTQYF.

This clonotype was detected only a few times. A much larger clonotype is one base distant, so this may be a read error. The rearrangement uses TRBV4-3 and TRBJ2-7, with TRBD2 identical over 7 bases. J lost 7 bases, V lost 3 bases, and 12 bases had no gene match. The CDR3 is made up of 15 amino acids. Germline CDR1 is LGHNA and CDR2 is YSLEER. CDR3 amino acids: CASSQGLTTGGEQYF. The CDR3 DNA follows: TGCGCCAGCAGCCAGGGCCTCACAACCGGGGGGGAGCAGTACTTC.

This clonotype occurred many times. The rearrangement links TRBV28 to TRBJ1-1, with D possibly matching TRBD1 (5 bases). Per germline, CDR1 MDHEN and CDR2 SYDVKM. Between the trimmed V and J ends, which lost 5 bases and 7 bases, there was a span of 17 bases. This CDR3 has 14 residues. The CDR3 DNA follows: TGTGCCAGCAGTCTGCCCGGGACGCCTTTTGAAGCTTTCTTT. Translation gives CASSLPGTPFEAFF.

This rearrangement joins TRBV29-1 to TRBJ2-7, with 9 bases matching TRBD1. From germline, CDR1 is SQVTM and CDR2 ANQGSEA. Trimming removed 3 bases from V and 3 bases from J; junction bases left unmatched: 6. CDR3 length equals 14 residues. CDR3: CSVDLSTGGYEQYF. CDR3 in DNA: TGCAGCGTTGACCTTTCGACAGGGGGCTACGAGCAGTACTTC.

This clonotype was seen many times. This chain joins TRBV25-1 and TRBJ2-7; perhaps TRBD1 as D (7 bases). The CDR3 totals 16 residues. V was cut by 6 bases and J by 4 bases, with 22 bases left in between. Germline loops: CDR1 MGHDK, CDR2 SYGVNS. The CDR3 reads CASRSVSGGGFYEQYF. The CDR3 nucleotides are TGTGCCAGCAGATCAGTTAGTGGAGGGGGCTTTTACGAGCAGTACTTC.

The table lists this clonotype with many counts. This chain connects TRBV24-1 to TRBJ1-2, with TRBD1 matching 9 bases. Germline CDR1 and CDR2: KGHDR and SFDVKD. This CDR3 is 15 amino acids long. With 4 bases clipped from V and 1 base from J, the junction kept 3 bases outside the gene matches. This CDR3 is CATSEPGQGNYGYTF. CDR3 coding DNA: TGTGCCACCAGTGAACCGGGACAGGGTAACTATGGCTACACCTTC.

The sample holds many counts of this clonotype. This sequence joins TRBV6-2 or TRBV6-3 and TRBJ2-1; D is perhaps TRBD2 (6 bases). This CDR3 region has 13 residues. Germline loops: CDR1 MNHEY, CDR2 SVGEGT. V lost 2 bases and J lost 8, with 10 bases in between. The CDR3 DNA is TGTGCCAGCAGTTACGGTCCGGGGGATGAGCAGTTCTTC. Protein sequence: CASSYGPGDEQFF.

This clonotype was counted at least ten times. V is TRBV5-1 and J is TRBJ2-2; D is unresolved. The CDR3 covers 14 residues. Looked up from germline, CDR1 is SGHRS and CDR2 is YFSETQ. V lost 2 bases and J 2 bases, leaving 7 bases between the germline ends. CDR3 protein: CASSFSDNTGELFF. The CDR3 nucleotides read TGCGCCAGCAGCTTTTCGGATAACACCGGGGAGCTGTTTTTT.

This clonotype was recorded at least ten times. The chain uses TRBV5-6 and TRBJ2-3; TRBD2 matches at 11 bases. This CDR3 spans 16 amino acids. With V trimmed by 0 bases and J by 3 bases, 3 bases remained unmatched. Per germline, CDR1 SGHDT and CDR2 YYEEEE. The CDR3 here is CASSLALAGATDTQYF. The CDR3 coding sequence is TGTGCCAGCAGCTTGGCACTAGCGGGAGCTACAGATACGCAGTATTTT.

Ten or more counts support this clonotype. The chain is built from TRBV5-1 and TRBJ2-3; no definite D call. Trimming took off 0 bases at V and 2 bases at J, with 4 bases between the two ends. This CDR3 has 13 amino acids. Germline assignment: CDR1 SGHRS and CDR2 YFSETQ. The CDR3 sequence: CASSLVITDTQYF. CDR3 bases: TGCGCCAGCAGCTTGGTAATCACAGATACGCAGTATTTT.

The rearrangement uses TRBV11-3 and TRBJ1-1; D perhaps matches TRBD1 (6 bases). Trimming pared 0 bases from V and 6 bases from J, leaving 8 bases between. This CDR3 is 13 amino acids long. Germline values: CDR1 SGHNT, CDR2 YENEEA. The CDR3: CASSLDYRAEAFF. The DNA of the CDR3 is TGTGCCAGCAGCTTAGATTACAGGGCTGAAGCTTTCTTT. Full variable domain (missing parts from reference TRBV11-3 and TRBJ1-1): EAGVVQSPRYKIIEKKQPVAFWCNPISGHNTLYWYLQNLGQGPELLIRYENEEAVDDSQLPKDRFSAERLKGVDSTLKIQPAELGDSAVYLCASSLDYRAEAFFGQGTRLTVV.

This clonotype was counted between two and nine times. This sequence joins TRBV30 and TRBJ1-2; the match to TRBD1 covers 8 bases. The CDR3 contains 15 residues. From germline, CDR1 is GTSNPN and CDR2 SVGIG (reference sequence). V shed 1 base and J 5 bases; nucleotides not matched to a gene: 9. The CDR3 reads CAWSAGTGGSYGYTF. The CDR3 nucleotides are TGTGCCTGGAGTGCCGGGACAGGCGGGAGTTATGGCTACACCTTC.

This clonotype came up many times. The chain links TRBV3-1 to TRBJ2-2, with 8 bases aligning to TRBD2. J gave up 4 bases and V 3 bases, and 4 bases lay outside the gene matches. In germline, CDR1 is LGHDT, CDR2 YNNKEL (reference sequence). CDR3 length equals 15 residues. This chain's CDR3 is CASSHTSGITGELFF. The CDR3 DNA follows: TGTGCCAGCAGCCATACTAGCGGAATCACCGGGGAGCTGTTTTTT. The variable domain in full, completed from reference TRBV3-1 and TRBJ2-2, reads DTAVSQTPKYLVTQMGNDKSIKCEQNLGHDTMYWYKQDSKKFLKIMFSYNNKELIINETVPNRFSPKSPDKAHLNLHINSLELGDSAVYFCASSHTSGITGELFFGEGSRLTVL.

J is TRBJ2-1 and V is TRBV28; D gene ambiguous. The CDR3 has 14 residues. V gave up 1 base and J gave up 4 bases, with 8 bases separating them. Germline V gene data show CDR1 as MDHEN and CDR2 as SYDVKM. The CDR3 region is CASSLSGVYNEQFF. Here the CDR3 DNA reads TGTGCCAGCAGTTTATCTGGGGTTTACAATGAGCAGTTCTTC.

This clonotype was detected many times. The chain recombines TRBV6-4 with TRBJ2-3; D call uncertain. CDR1 and CDR2 from the germline V gene are MRHNA and SNTAGT. V was cut by 3 bases and J by 0 bases, with 10 bases left in between. This CDR3 has 15 amino acids. The CDR3 nucleotides are TGTGCCAGCAGTGAGTCGGTCCAGAGCACAGATACGCAGTATTTT. As protein: CASSESVQSTDTQYF.

This clonotype has ten or more counts. The chain carries TRBV20-1 and TRBJ2-5; a possible D gene is TRBD2 (7 bases). V lost 6 bases and J lost 4, with 15 bases in between. CDR3 length equals 13 residues. The germline V gene has CDR1 DFQATT and CDR2 SNEGSKA (reference sequence). CDR3 DNA: TGCAGTGCCCAGTCGGGGGGCCGAGAGACCCAGTACTTC. Its protein is CSAQSGGRETQYF.